This TCR beta chain was sequenced during a study of T cell responses to AZD1222 COVID-19 vaccine. General study findings and limits: The donor group comprised mostly white British people and more females; the analysis possibly underestimated clonal diversity. Spike-specific TCRs gained breadth and depth after people received two AZD1222 doses. Nearly half of the spike-specific TCRs reportedly recognize variant regions that carry no mutations. No day 14 peak samples; only post-peak repertoires were characterized.

Germline CDR1 reads LNHNV; CDR2 reads YYDKDF (reference sequence). The CDR3 has 11 residues. V shed 2 bases and J shed 5 bases, with 1 base lying between them. Data came from immunoSEQ multiplex PCR; TCRdb stores just in-frame clones and leaves some out. In the table there are roughly 110,000 clones, about 90% of which are singletons. As concerns this clone: Its target is unknown.

The sequence derives from an adult who received the AZD1222 COVID-19 vaccine. This specimen was peripheral blood, taken 28 days after the second AZD1222 dose. The chain carries TRBV15 and TRBJ2-1, with D unresolved. As DNA, the CDR3 is TGTGCCACCAGCAGAAACAATGAGCAGTTCTTC. As protein: CATSRNNEQFF.